This TCR beta chain was obtained from a study of monozygotic twins with inflammatory bowel disease. TCRdb reanalyzed the 5' RACE reads and collapses them to one entry per CDR3 protein, without DNA. Recorded here are 200,000 to 250,000 distinct CDR3 sequences; the top ten clones represent around 7.7%. The sequence was collected from a human donor with ulcerative colitis or Crohn's disease, or a healthy co-twin of an affected twin (not recorded which). Input material: blood.

The CDR3 is CASSPAGRPYEQYF. The V gene is TRBV18, the J gene TRBJ2-7. This CDR3 region has 14 residues. Germline-derived CDR1 and CDR2 are KGHSH and LQKENI.